This TCR beta chain came from a study of cytotoxic CD8 clonotypes in ibrutinib-treated CLL. The V gene's germline CDR1 is SGHRS and CDR2 YFSETQ. The CDR3 loop spans 16 amino acids. The table came from immunoSEQ multiplex PCR; TCRdb's copy has only in-frame clones and leaves some out. Among about 160,000 clones listed, approximately 80% were seen once. Note on this clone: Mismatch with germline at one junction end may stem from a read error.

The chain couples TRBV5-1 to TRBJ2-7; 8 nucleotides align to TRBD2. The sequenced sample was PBMCs, obtained after 24 months of ibrutinib treatment. The sequence came from a human donor with chronic lymphocytic leukemia. The CDR3 spells CASSPAGGGTIYAQYF. The CDR3 DNA is TGCGCCAGCAGCCCGGCCGGCGGGGGGACTATCTACGCGCAGTACTTC.